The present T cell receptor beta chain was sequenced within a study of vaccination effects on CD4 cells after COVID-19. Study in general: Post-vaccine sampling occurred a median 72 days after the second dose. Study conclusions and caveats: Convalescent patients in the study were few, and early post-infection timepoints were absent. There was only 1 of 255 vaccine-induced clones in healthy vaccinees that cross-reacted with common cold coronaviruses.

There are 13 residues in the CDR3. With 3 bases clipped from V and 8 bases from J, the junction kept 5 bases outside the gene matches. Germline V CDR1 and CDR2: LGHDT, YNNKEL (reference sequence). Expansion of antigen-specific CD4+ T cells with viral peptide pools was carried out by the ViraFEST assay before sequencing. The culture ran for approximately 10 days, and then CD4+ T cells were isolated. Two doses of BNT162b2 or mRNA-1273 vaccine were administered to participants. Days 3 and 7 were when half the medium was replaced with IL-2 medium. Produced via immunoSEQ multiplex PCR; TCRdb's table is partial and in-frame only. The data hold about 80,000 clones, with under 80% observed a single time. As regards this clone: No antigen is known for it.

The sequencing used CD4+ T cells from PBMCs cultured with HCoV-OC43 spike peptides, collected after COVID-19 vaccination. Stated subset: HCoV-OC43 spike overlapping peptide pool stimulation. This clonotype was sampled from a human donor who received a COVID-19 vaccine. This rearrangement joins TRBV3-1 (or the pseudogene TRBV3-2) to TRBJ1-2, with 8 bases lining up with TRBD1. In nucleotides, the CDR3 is TGTGCCAGCAGCCACGCTTCAGGGGGCGGCTACACCTTC. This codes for CASSHASGGGYTF.